This is a list of T cell receptor beta chains from one sample in a study of blood T cell repertoires in COVID-19. Libraries were prepared by immunoSEQ multiplex PCR; TCRdb keeps only in-frame clonotypes and omits some of them. Altogether about 270,000 clones are present, 70% to 90% being singletons, with the ten largest covering about 4%. The sample was PBMCs or T cells enriched from blood (not recorded which). The receptors derive from a woman in her 30s with acute COVID-19. Both conserved end residues are part of each CDR3. Fields, in order: D gene, V gene, J gene, CDR3 protein. A D gene is named only where the DNA matches it firmly.

.	TRBV19	TRBJ2-1	CATNTGSYYNEQFF
TRBD2	TRBV7-9	TRBJ2-1	CASSPQGLAEHGNEQFF
.	TRBV9	TRBJ2-1	CASSDVSSYNEQFF
TRBD1	TRBV7-6	TRBJ1-1	CASSATGMNTEAFF
TRBD2	TRBV27	TRBJ2-3	CASSLTSTYTDTQYF
TRBD2	TRBV25-1	TRBJ2-3	CASSEVAGVSTDTQYF
TRBD2	TRBV4-1	TRBJ2-1	CASSQLETGLAGIYEQFF
TRBD1	TRBV28	TRBJ1-3	CASRGQGAASHTIYF
TRBD1	TRBV7-9	TRBJ2-4	CASRGNTGGAPKNIQYF
.	TRBV29-1	TRBJ2-3	CSVRRGSRDTQYF
.	TRBV10-3	TRBJ1-4	CAISDQGAEKLFF
.	TRBV3-1/TRBV3-2	TRBJ1-1	CASSQEEIYWGVANTEAFF
TRBD2	TRBV29-1	TRBJ2-7	CSVVVLAGGFLYYEQYF
TRBD1	TRBV5-4	TRBJ2-1	CASSWGTGANNEQFF
.	TRBV25-1	TRBJ1-1	CASSEFRQGGTEAFF
TRBD1	TRBV11-2	TRBJ1-1	CASSSGWDRENTEAFF
TRBD2	TRBV5-1	TRBJ2-7	CASSLRTSGIRYEQYF
TRBD1	TRBV5-1	TRBJ2-2	CASSLSQGGTGELFF